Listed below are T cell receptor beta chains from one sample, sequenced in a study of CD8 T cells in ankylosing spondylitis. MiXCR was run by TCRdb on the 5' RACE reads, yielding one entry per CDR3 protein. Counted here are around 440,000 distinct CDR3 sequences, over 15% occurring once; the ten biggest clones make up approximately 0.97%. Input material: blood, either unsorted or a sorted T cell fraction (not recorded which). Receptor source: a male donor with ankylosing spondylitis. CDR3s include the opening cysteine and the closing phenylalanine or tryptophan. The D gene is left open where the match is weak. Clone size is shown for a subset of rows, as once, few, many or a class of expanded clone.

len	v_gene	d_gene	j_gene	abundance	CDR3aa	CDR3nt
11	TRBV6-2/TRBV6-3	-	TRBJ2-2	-	CAGGNTGELFF	TGTGCGGGAGGAAACACCGGGGAGCTGTTTTTT
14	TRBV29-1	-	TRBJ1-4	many	CSATQSATNEKLFF	TGCAGCGCCACACAATCGGCAACTAATGAAAAACTGTTTTTT
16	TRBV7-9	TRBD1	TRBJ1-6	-	CASIFKQGAGNSPLHF	TGTGCCAGCATCTTTAAACAGGGGGCGGGTAATTCACCCCTCCACTTT
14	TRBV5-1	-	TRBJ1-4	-	CASSLDNTGEKLFF	TGCGCCAGCAGCTTGGACAACACGGGGGAAAAACTGTTTTTT
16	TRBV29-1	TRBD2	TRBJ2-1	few	CSVEERLAGSYNEQFF	TGCAGCGTTGAAGAACGCCTAGCGGGATCCTACAATGAGCAGTTCTTC
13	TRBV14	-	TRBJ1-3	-	CASSQFGGNTIYF	TGTGCCAGCAGCCAATTTGGGGGAAACACCATATATTTT
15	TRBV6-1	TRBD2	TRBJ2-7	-	CASSRLAAQGYEQYF	TGTGCCAGCAGTCGACTAGCGGCCCAGGGCTACGAGCAGTACTTC
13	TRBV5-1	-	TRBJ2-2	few	CASSPEGTGELFF	TGCGCCAGCAGCCCGGAGGGAACCGGGGAGCTGTTTTTT
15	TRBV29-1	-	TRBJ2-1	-	CSVDTPGGSYNEQFF	TGCAGCGTGGACACCCCCGGGGGTTCCTACAATGAGCAGTTCTTC
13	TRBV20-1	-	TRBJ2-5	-	CSAKGGGGETQYF	TGCAGTGCTAAGGGGGGGGGTGGAGAGACCCAGTACTTC
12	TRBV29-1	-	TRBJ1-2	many	CSVIPPNYGYTF	TGCAGCGTTATACCCCCTAACTATGGCTACACCTTC
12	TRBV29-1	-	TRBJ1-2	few	CSVDLARGGYTF	TGCAGCGTTGATTTAGCGCGGGGTGGCTACACCTTC
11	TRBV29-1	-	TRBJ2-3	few	CSVVTGDTQYF	TGCAGCGTAGTGACAGGAGATACGCAGTATTTT
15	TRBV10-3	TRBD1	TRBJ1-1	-	CAISEYGTGGTEAFF	TGTGCCATCAGTGAGTATGGGACAGGAGGAACTGAAGCTTTCTTT
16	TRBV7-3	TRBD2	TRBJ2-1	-	CASSPRTSGGFSEQFF	TGTGCCAGCAGCCCCCGGACTAGCGGGGGGTTCTCTGAGCAGTTCTTC
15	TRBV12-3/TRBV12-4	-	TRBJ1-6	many	CASSFGVPYNSPLHF	TGTGCCAGCAGTTTTGGGGTACCCTATAATTCACCCCTCCACTTT
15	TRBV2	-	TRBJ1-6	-	CASRDTSSLNSPLHF	TGTGCCAGCCGGGACACGAGCTCCTTAAATTCACCCCTCCACTTT
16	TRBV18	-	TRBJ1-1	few	CASSPPAARRDTEAFF	TGTGCCAGCTCACCACCGGCGGCGAGGCGGGACACTGAAGCTTTCTTT
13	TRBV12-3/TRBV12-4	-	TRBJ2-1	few	CASSPTRGYEQFF	TGTGCCAGCAGTCCCACACGGGGTTATGAGCAGTTCTTC
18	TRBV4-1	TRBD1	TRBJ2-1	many	CASSQETGDWVSYNEQFF	TGCGCCAGCAGCCAAGAGACAGGGGACTGGGTCTCCTACAATGAGCAGTTCTTC
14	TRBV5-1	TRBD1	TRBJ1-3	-	CASSIGTAGNTIYF	TGCGCCAGCAGCATCGGGACAGCTGGAAACACCATATATTTT
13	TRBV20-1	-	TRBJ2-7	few	CSATSSGVPEQYF	TGCAGTGCTACCTCCAGTGGGGTACCCGAGCAGTACTTC
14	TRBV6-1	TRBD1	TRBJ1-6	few	CASNLGQGYSPLHF	TGTGCCAGCAACCTTGGACAGGGCTATTCACCCCTCCACTTT
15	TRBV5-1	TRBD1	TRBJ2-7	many	CASSSSGTGGREQYF	TGCGCCAGCAGCTCTTCCGGGACAGGGGGACGCGAGCAGTACTTC
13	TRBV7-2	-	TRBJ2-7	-	CASSFGGKYEQYF	TGTGCCAGCAGCTTCGGCGGGAAATACGAGCAGTACTTC
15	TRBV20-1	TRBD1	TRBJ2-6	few	CSAIRQGSGANVLTF	TGCAGTGCGATAAGACAGGGATCTGGGGCCAACGTCCTGACTTTC
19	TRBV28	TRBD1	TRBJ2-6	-	CASSSITGGIFSGANVLTF	TGTGCCAGCAGTTCGATCACAGGGGGGATATTCTCTGGGGCCAACGTCCTGACTTTC
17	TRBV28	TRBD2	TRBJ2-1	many	CASRDGTSGSSYNEQFF	TGTGCCAGCAGAGACGGGACTAGCGGGAGCTCCTACAATGAGCAGTTCTTC
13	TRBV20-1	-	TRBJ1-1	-	CSARVGRNTEAFF	TGCAGTGCTAGAGTGGGCAGGAACACTGAAGCTTTCTTT
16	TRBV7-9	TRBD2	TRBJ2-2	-	CASSQGLAALTGELFF	TGTGCCAGCAGCCAAGGGCTAGCGGCCCTCACCGGGGAGCTGTTTTTT
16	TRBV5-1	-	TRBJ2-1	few	CASSLGGASPYNEQFF	TGCGCCAGCAGCTTGGGCGGAGCCAGCCCATACAATGAGCAGTTCTTC
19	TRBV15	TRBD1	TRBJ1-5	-	CATSRVRGSQGGSNQPQHF	TGTGCCACCAGCAGAGTCAGAGGAAGCCAGGGGGGTAGCAATCAGCCCCAGCATTTT
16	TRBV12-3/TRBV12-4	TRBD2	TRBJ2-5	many	CASSFRVAGVLETQYF	TGTGCCAGCAGTTTTAGAGTAGCGGGAGTCCTGGAGACCCAGTACTTC
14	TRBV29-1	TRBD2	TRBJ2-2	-	CSVVLAGRTGELFF	TGCAGCGTTGTACTAGCGGGACGCACCGGGGAGCTGTTTTTT
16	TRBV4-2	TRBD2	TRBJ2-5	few	CASSPTLAGAGKTQYF	TGTGCCAGCAGCCCGACCCTAGCGGGAGCAGGAAAGACCCAGTACTTC
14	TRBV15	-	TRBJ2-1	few	CATSRSPGINEQFF	TGTGCCACCAGCAGATCCCCAGGGATAAATGAGCAGTTCTTC
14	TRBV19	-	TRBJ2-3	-	CASKMRGSTDTQYF	TGTGCCTCTAAAATGCGTGGTAGCACAGATACGCAGTATTTT
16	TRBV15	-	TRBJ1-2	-	CATSREVGSFSYGYTF	TGTGCCACCAGCAGGGAGGTGGGAAGCTTCTCCTATGGCTACACCTTC
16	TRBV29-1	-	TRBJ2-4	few	CSGKCPPSLAKNIQYF	TGCAGCGGGAAATGCCCACCCTCACTAGCCAAAAACATTCAGTACTTC
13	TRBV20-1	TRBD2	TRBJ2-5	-	CSASEGGRETQYF	TGCAGTGCTAGTGAGGGCGGGAGGGAGACCCAGTACTTC
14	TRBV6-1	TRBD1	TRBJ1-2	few	CASSPRTGSYGYTF	TGTGCCAGCAGCCCACGGACAGGGAGCTATGGCTACACCTTC
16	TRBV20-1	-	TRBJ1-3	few	CSALPPSDYSGNTIYF	TGCAGTGCCCTCCCCCCCTCAGACTACTCTGGAAACACCATATATTTT
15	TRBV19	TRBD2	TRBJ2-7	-	CASSTRLAGFHEQYF	TGTGCCAGTAGTACCCGACTAGCGGGATTCCACGAGCAGTACTTC
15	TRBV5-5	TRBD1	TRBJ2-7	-	CASSLSGTGIYEQYF	TGTGCCAGCAGCTTGTCCGGGACAGGCATCTACGAGCAGTACTTC
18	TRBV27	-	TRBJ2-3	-	CASSTRGGAFPKGGTQYF	TGTGCCAGCAGTACCCGGGGCGGAGCCTTCCCCAAGGGCGGTACGCAGTATTTT
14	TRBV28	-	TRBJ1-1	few	CASSSLGLNTEAFF	TGTGCCAGCAGTTCCCTGGGATTGAACACTGAAGCTTTCTTT
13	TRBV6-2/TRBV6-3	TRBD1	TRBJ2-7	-	CASSVTGENEQYF	TGTGCCAGCAGCGTGACAGGGGAAAACGAGCAGTACTTC
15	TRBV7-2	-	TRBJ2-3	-	CASSLARDRADTQYF	TGTGCCAGCAGCTTAGCCCGGGATCGAGCAGATACGCAGTATTTT
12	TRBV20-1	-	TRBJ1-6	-	CSARLQHPPLHF	TGCAGTGCTAGGTTGCAGCATCCACCCCTCCACTTT
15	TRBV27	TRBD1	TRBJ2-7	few	CASSLSFVGQYEQYF	TGTGCCAGCAGTTTATCATTCGTGGGACAGTACGAGCAGTACTTC
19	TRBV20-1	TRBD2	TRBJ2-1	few	CSALSRLAGGLSSYNEQFF	TGCAGTGCTCTTTCTAGACTAGCGGGGGGACTGAGCTCCTACAATGAGCAGTTCTTC
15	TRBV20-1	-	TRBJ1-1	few	CSANVGVGIGTEAFF	TGCAGTGCTAATGTAGGGGTGGGGATTGGAACTGAAGCTTTCTTT
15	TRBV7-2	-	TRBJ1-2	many	CASSLARGPFAGYTF	TGTGCCAGCAGCTTAGCACGAGGACCCTTCGCTGGCTACACCTTC
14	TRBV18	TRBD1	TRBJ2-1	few	CASSADRDYNEQFF	TGTGCCAGCTCAGCGGACAGGGATTACAATGAGCAGTTCTTC
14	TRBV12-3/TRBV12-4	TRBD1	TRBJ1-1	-	CASSSTGGGTEAFF	TGTGCCAGCAGCTCCACAGGGGGGGGCACTGAAGCTTTCTTT
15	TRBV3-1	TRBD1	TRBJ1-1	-	CASSQSDRLAKSAFF	TGTGCCAGCAGCCAATCGGACAGGTTGGCAAAGTCAGCTTTCTTT
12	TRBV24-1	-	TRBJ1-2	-	CATSGSNYGYTF	TGTGCCACCAGTGGCAGCAACTATGGCTACACCTTC
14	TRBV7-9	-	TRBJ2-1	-	CASSLALGGNEQFF	TGTGCCAGCAGCTTAGCGCTAGGGGGTAATGAGCAGTTCTTC